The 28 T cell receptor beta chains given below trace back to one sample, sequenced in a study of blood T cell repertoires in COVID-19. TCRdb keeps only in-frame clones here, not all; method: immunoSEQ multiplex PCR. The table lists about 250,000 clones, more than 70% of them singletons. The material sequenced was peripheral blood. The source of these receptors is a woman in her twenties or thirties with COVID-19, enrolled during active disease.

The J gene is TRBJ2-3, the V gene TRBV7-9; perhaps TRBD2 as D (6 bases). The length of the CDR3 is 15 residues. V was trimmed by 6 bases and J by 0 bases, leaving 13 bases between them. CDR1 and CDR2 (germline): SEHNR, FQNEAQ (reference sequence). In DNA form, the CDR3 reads TGTGCCAGCAGACCAGGAGCGGGTAGCACAGATACGCAGTATTTT. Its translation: CASRPGAGSTDTQYF.

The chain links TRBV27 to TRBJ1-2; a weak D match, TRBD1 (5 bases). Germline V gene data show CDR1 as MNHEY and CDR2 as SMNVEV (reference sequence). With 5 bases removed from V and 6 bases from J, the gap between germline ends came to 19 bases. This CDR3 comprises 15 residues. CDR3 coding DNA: TGTGCCAGCAGTGCCCCCGCGGGGGGAAGGGATGGCTACACCTTC. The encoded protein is CASSAPAGGRDGYTF.

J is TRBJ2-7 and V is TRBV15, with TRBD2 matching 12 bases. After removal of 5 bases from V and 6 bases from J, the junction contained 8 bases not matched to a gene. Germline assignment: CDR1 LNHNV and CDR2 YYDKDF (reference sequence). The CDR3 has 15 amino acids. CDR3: CATSLGLAGFGEQYV. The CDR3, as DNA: TGTGCCACCAGCCTAGGACTAGCGGGATTTGGCGAGCAGTACGTC.

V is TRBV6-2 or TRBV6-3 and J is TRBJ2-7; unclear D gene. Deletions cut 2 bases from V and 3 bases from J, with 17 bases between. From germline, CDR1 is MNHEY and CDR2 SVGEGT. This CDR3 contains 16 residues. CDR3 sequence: CASSYGPRDIFYEQYF. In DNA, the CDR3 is TGTGCCAGCAGTTACGGGCCCCGTGACATTTTCTACGAGCAGTACTTC.

The DNA for the CDR3 is TGTGCCATCAGTCTCAACAGGGAGACTGAAGCTTTCTTT. Its protein is CAISLNRETEAFF. The rearrangement links TRBV10-3 to TRBJ1-1; perhaps TRBD1 as D (6 bases). V was shortened by 5 bases and J by 5 bases, with 12 bases between the two germline ends. The CDR3 loop spans 13 amino acids. Germline loops: CDR1 ENHRY, CDR2 SYGVKD.

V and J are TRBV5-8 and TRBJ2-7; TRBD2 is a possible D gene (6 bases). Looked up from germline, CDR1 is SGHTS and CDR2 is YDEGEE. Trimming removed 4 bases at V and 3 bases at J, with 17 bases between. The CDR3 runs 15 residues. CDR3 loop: CASSRTGGVVYEQYF. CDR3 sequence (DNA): TGTGCCAGCAGCCGGACGGGCGGGGTAGTCTACGAGCAGTACTTC.

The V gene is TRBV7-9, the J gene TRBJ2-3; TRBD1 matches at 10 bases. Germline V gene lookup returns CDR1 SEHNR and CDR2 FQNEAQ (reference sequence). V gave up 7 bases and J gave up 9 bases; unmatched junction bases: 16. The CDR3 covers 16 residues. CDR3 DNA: TGTGCCAGCATGTCCGGGACAGGGGCCCTCGTGAGGACGCAGTATTTT. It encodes CASMSGTGALVRTQYF.

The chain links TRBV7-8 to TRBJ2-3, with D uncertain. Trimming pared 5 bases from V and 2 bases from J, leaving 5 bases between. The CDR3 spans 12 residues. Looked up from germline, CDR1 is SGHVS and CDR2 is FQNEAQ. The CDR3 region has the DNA TGTGCCAGCAGCCCGTTCACAGATACGCAGTATTTT. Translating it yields CASSPFTDTQYF. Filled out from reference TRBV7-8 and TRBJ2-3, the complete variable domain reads GAGVSQSPRYKVAKRGQDVALRCDPISGHVSLFWYQQALGQGPEFLTYFQNEAQLDKSGLPSDRFFAERPEGSVSTLKIQRTQQEDSAVYLCASSPFTDTQYFGPGTRLTVL.

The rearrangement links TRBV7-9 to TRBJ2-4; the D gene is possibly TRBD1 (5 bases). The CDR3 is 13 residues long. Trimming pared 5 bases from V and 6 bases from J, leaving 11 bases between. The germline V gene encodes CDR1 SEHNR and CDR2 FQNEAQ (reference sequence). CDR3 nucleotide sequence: TGTGCCAGCAGCCAGACAGTCAGAAACATTCAGTACTTC. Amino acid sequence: CASSQTVRNIQYF.

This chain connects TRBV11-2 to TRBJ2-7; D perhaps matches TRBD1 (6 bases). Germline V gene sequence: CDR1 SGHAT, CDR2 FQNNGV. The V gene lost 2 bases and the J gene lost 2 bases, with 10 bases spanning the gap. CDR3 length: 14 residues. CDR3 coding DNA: TGTGCCAGCAGCTTAAACACAGGGACCTACGAGCAGTACTTC. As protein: CASSLNTGTYEQYF. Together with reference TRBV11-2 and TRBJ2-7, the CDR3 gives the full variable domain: EAGVAQSPRYKIIEKRQSVAFWCNPISGHATLYWYQQILGQGPKLLIQFQNNGVVDDSQLPKDRFSAERLKGVDSTLKIQPAKLEDSAVYLCASSLNTGTYEQYFGPGTRLTVT.

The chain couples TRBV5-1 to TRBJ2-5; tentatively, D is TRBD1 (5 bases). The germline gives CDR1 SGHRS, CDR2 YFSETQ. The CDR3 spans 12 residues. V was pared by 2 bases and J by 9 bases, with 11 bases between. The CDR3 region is CASSLGRDAQYF. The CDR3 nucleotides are TGCGCCAGCAGCTTAGGCAGGGATGCCCAGTACTTC. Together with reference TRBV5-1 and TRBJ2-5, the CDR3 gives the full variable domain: KAGVTQTPRYLIKTRGQQVTLSCSPISGHRSVSWYQQTPGQGLQFLFEYFSETQRNKGNFPGRFSGRQFSNSRSEMNVSTLELGDSALYLCASSLGRDAQYFGPGTRLLVL.

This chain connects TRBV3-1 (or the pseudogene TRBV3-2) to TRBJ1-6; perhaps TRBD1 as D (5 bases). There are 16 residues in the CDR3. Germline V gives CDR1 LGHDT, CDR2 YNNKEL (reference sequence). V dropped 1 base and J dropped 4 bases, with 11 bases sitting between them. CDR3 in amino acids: CASSQVPGIYNSPLHF. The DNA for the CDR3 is TGTGCCAGCAGCCAAGTTCCAGGGATATATAATTCACCCCTCCACTTT.

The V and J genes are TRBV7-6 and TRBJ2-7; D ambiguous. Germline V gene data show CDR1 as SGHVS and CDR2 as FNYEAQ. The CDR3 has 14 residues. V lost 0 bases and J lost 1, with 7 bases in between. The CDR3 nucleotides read TGTGCCAGCAGCTTAGCCCCCTTGTCCTACGAGCAGTACGTC. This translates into CASSLAPLSYEQYV.

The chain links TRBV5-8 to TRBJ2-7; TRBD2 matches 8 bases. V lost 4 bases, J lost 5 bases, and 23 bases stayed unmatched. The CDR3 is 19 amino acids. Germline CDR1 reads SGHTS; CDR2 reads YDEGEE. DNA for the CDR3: TGTGCCAGCAGCCCGAATCTTGACCACCCCGGACTAGCTCCCCACGAGCAGTACTTC. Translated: CASSPNLDHPGLAPHEQYF.

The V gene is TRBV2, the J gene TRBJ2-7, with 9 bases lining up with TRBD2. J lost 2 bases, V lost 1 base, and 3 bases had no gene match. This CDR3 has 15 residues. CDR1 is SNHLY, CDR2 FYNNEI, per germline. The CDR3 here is CASSEEAGGAYEQYV. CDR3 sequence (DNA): TGTGCCAGCAGTGAAGAGGCGGGGGGGGCCTACGAGCAGTACGTC.

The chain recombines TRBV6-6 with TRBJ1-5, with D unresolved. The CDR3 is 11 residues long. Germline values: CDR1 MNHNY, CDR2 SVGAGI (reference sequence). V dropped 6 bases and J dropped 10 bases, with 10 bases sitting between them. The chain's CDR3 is CASREQPPQHF. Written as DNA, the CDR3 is TGTGCCAGCAGGGAACAGCCTCCCCAGCATTTT.

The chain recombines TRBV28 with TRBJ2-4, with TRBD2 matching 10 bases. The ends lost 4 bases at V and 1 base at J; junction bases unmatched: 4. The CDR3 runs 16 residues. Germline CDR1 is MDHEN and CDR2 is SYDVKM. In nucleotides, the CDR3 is TGTGCCAGCAGTTCCGGACTAGCGGATGCCAAAAACATTCAGTACTTC. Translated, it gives CASSSGLADAKNIQYF.

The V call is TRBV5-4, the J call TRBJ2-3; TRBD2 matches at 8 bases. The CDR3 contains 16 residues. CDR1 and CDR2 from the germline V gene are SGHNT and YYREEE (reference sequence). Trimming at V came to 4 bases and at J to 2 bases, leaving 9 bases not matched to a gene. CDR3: CASSLPTGGPTDTQYF. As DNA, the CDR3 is TGTGCCAGCAGCCTACCGACGGGGGGGCCCACAGATACGCAGTATTTT.

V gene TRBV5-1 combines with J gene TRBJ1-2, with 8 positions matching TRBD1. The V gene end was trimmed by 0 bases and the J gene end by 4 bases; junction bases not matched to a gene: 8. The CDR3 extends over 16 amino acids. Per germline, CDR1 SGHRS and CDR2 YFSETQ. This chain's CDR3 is CASSLGRTGTSYGYTF. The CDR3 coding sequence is TGCGCCAGCAGCTTGGGGAGGACAGGGACCTCCTATGGCTACACCTTC. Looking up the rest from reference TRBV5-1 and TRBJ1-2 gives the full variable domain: KAGVTQTPRYLIKTRGQQVTLSCSPISGHRSVSWYQQTPGQGLQFLFEYFSETQRNKGNFPGRFSGRQFSNSRSEMNVSTLELGDSALYLCASSLGRTGTSYGYTFGSGTRLTVV.

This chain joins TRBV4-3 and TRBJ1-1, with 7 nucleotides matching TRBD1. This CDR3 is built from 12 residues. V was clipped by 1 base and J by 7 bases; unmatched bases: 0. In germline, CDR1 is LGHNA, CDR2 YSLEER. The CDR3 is CASSQGQGEAFF. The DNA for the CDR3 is TGCGCCAGCAGCCAAGGACAGGGTGAAGCTTTCTTT.

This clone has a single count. In DNA, the CDR3 is TGTGCCAGCAGCCCGGTAGCGGGGGGGCCCACAGATACGCAGTATTTT. Amino acids: CASSPVAGGPTDTQYF. The chain recombines TRBV5-6 with TRBJ2-3; 11 nucleotides agree with TRBD2. This CDR3 has 16 residues. Per germline, CDR1 SGHDT and CDR2 YYEEEE. Unmatched junction bases numbered 6, after V lost 4 bases and J lost 2 bases.

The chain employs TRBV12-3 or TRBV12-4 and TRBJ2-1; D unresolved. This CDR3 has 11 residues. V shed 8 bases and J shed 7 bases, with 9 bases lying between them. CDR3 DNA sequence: TGTGCCAGCCTCGACATAAATGAGCAGTTCTTC. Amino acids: CASLDINEQFF.

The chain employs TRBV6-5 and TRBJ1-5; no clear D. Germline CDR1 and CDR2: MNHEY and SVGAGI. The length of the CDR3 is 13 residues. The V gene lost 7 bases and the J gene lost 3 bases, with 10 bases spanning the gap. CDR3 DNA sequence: TGTGCCAGCACCCCCGGTTACAATCAGCCCCAGCATTTT. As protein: CASTPGYNQPQHF.

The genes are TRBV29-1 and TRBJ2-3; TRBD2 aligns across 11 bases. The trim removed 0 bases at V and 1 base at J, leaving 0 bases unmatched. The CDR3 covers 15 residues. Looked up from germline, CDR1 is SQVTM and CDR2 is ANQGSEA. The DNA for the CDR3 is TGCAGCGTTGAAGATAGCGGGAGGGGCACAGATACGCAGTATTTT. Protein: CSVEDSGRGTDTQYF.

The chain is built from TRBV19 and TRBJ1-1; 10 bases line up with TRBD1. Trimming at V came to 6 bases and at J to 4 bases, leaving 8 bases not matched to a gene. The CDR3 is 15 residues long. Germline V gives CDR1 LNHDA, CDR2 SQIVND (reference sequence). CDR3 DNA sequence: TGTGCCAGTAGCATACTCGGACAGGGGGGCACTGAAGCTTTCTTT. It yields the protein CASSILGQGGTEAFF.

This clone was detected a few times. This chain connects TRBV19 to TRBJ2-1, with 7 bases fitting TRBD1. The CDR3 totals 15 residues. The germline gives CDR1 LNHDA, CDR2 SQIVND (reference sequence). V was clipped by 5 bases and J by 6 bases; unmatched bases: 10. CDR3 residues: CASSFSTGSGNEQFF. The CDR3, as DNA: TGTGCCAGTAGTTTTTCGACAGGGTCTGGCAATGAGCAGTTCTTC.

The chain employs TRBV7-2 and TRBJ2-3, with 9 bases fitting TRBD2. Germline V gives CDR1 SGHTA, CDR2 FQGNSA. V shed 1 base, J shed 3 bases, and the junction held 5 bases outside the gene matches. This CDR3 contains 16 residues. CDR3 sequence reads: CASSLGLAGSTDTQYF. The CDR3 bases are TGTGCCAGCAGCTTAGGCCTAGCGGGGTCAACAGATACGCAGTATTTT. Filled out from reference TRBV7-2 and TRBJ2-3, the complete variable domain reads GAGVSQSPSNKVTEKGKDVELRCDPISGHTALYWYRQSLGQGLEFLIYFQGNSAPDKSGLPSDRFSAERTGGSVSTLTIQRTQQEDSAVYLCASSLGLAGSTDTQYFGPGTRLTVL.

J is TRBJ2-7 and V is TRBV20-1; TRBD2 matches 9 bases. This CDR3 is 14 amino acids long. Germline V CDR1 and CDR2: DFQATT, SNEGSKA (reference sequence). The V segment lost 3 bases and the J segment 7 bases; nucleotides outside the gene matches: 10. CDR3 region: CSASFRGRADEQYV. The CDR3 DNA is TGCAGTGCTAGTTTCCGCGGGAGGGCCGATGAGCAGTACGTC.